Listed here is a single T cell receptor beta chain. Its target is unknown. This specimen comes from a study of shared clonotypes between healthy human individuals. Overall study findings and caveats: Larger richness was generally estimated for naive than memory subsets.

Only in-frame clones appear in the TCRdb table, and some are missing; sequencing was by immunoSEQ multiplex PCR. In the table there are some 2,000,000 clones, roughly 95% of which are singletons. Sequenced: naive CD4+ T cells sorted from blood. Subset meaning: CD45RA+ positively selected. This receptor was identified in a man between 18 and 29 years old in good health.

The CDR3 DNA sequence: TGTGCCAGCAGCTTCACAGGGTTGGGTCAGCCCCAGCATTTT. It yields the protein CASSFTGLGQPQHF. The rearrangement links TRBV7-8 to TRBJ1-5, with D possibly being TRBD1 (6 bases). The CDR3 spans 14 residues. The germline V and J ends were trimmed by 3 bases and 6 bases, with 12 bases remaining between them. The germline gives CDR1 SGHVS, CDR2 FQNEAQ.